This TCR beta chain was documented in a study of cytomegalovirus exposure and HLA in healthy donors. For the study at large: Early on, a data release was issued that held 80 million to 90 million unique TCRs from HLA-typed donors. Overall study results and limits: Using a false discovery rate of 0.05, a later analysis showed that approximately 16,000 TCR beta sequences were associated with HLA alleles. Earlier results showed most TCR beta V segments being productive about 87% or about 30% of the time.

The CDR3 has 17 amino acids. V was cut by 1 base and J by 6 bases, with 19 bases left in between. Per the germline V gene, CDR1 is SGHNT and CDR2 is YENEEA. Amplification used 60 Vbeta primers and 13 Jbeta primers. Under the authors' procedure: Unique TCR beta chains numbered about 72 million in a later analysis, with around 10 million shared. Method: immunoSEQ multiplex PCR; TCRdb's copy keeps in-frame clones and lacks some. Clone size and V and J calls were adopted from that table, with D and trimming inferred from the DNA. This table holds approximately 140,000 clones, 65% to 80% found once. In the case of this clone: The target antigen is unknown.

The gene calls are TRBV11-3 and TRBJ2-1; TRBD2 is a possible D gene (6 bases). The specimen sequenced was PBMCs. The sequence came from a middle-aged man in good health and CMV-seropositive. CDR3 DNA: TGTGCCAGCAGCTTAGTTTTCCCCTCGCGGGAAGGCAATGAGCAGTTCTTC. The encoded protein is CASSLVFPSREGNEQFF.